The rows below give T cell receptor beta chains drawn from one sample of a study of T-cell reconstitution after alpha-beta-depleted transplantation in children. Using its own MiXCR run on the PCR reads, TCRdb lists one record per CDR3 protein. The top ten hold around 2.3% of the sample, which has over 300,000 distinct CDR3 sequences, approximately 10% seen once. The specimen comprised PBMCs from the stem cell graft donor, sampled from the stem cell graft. The source of these receptors is a human donor who donated a stem cell graft to a child with acute lymphoblastic leukemia. The CDR3 runs from the conserved cysteine through the conserved F or W. D genes are given only for firm matches. The size of a clone is reported for some rows only, either as once, few or many, or as a class for expanded clones.

clone_size	d_call	j_call	v_call	cdr3_nt	cdr3_aa
many	.	TRBJ2-6	TRBV6-2/TRBV6-3	TGTGCCAGCAGTTACGTGTCTGGGGCCAACGTCCTGACTTTC	CASSYVSGANVLTF
many	.	TRBJ2-1	TRBV27	TGTGCCAGCAGTTTGAGGGAGTCTTACAATGAGCAGTTCTTC	CASSLRESYNEQFF
.	.	TRBJ1-2	TRBV12-3/TRBV12-4	TGTGCCAGCAGTTTGAGATATGGCTACACCTTC	CASSLRYGYTF
.	TRBD1	TRBJ2-1	TRBV5-1	TGCGCCAGCAGCTACGGACAGGGTGTTGGGCTTTTTAATGAGCAGTTCTTC	CASSYGQGVGLFNEQFF
many	TRBD1	TRBJ1-4	TRBV12-3/TRBV12-4	TGTGCCAGCAGGGAACAGGGGGCCCGGGAAAAACTGTTTTTT	CASREQGAREKLFF
few	.	TRBJ2-1	TRBV3-1	TGTGCCAGCAGCCAAGCAGGGGCCGGCAATGAGCAGTTCTTC	CASSQAGAGNEQFF
many	.	TRBJ1-2	TRBV27	TGTGCCAGCAGTTTCGATGGAGTTAACTATGGCTACACCTTC	CASSFDGVNYGYTF
many	.	TRBJ2-3	TRBV7-2	TGTGCCAGCAGCGCAAGGGGATCCCGCGCGGATACGCAGTATTTT	CASSARGSRADTQYF
many	TRBD2	TRBJ2-1	TRBV29-1	TGCAGCGTTGCTTCTAGCGGTTACAATGAGCAGTTCTTC	CSVASSGYNEQFF
few	.	TRBJ2-7	TRBV7-2	TGTGCCAGCAGCTTAGCAGGCAGGGTCTACGAGCAGTACTTC	CASSLAGRVYEQYF
.	TRBD2	TRBJ2-1	TRBV14	TGTGCCAGCAGCCAATCTTCGGGAGGGCTCAATGAGCAGTTCTTC	CASSQSSGGLNEQFF
few	.	TRBJ2-7	TRBV7-2	TGTGCCAGCAGCTCCTTAGGGGCCCCTCCAGGCCCGAGGTACGAGCAGTACTTC	CASSSLGAPPGPRYEQYF
many	.	TRBJ2-7	TRBV5-6	TGTGCCAGCAGCTTTAGGGGCGCCTCCTACGAGCAGTACTTC	CASSFRGASYEQYF
.	.	TRBJ1-6	TRBV7-2	TGTGCCAGCAGCCCGGGGGACGTGCGTAATTCACCCCTCCACTTT	CASSPGDVRNSPLHF
few	TRBD1	TRBJ2-5	TRBV15	TGTGCCACCAGCGGGGGCGAGGGACAGGGGAGATTGGAGACCCAGTACTTC	CATSGGEGQGRLETQYF
.	TRBD2	TRBJ2-2	TRBV7-8	TGTGCCAGCAGCGCAGATCCAGCGGGAGACACCGGGGAGCTGTTTTTT	CASSADPAGDTGELFF
many	.	TRBJ1-3	TRBV9	TGTGCCAGCACGGCAGACAAGGACAAGAGAAACACCATATATTTT	CASTADKDKRNTIYF
.	.	TRBJ2-5	TRBV20-1	TGCAGTGCCCGGGACACCGGCGGGACCCAGTACTTC	CSARDTGGTQYF
.	TRBD1	TRBJ1-5	TRBV5-6	TGTGCCAGCAGCTTGGCCGGACAGGTCCAGCCCCAGCATTTT	CASSLAGQVQPQHF
few	.	TRBJ2-5	TRBV10-3	TGTGCCATCAGTACAGCCCAAGAGACCCAGTACTTC	CAISTAQETQYF
.	.	TRBJ2-4	TRBV6-2/TRBV6-3	TGTGCCAGCAGTTGGGCTAGAGCGAACCTAGCCAAAAACATTCAGTACTTC	CASSWARANLAKNIQYF
.	.	TRBJ2-5	TRBV3-1	TGTGCCAGCAGCCGGGAGCCGGGGGAGGAGACCCAGTACTTC	CASSREPGEETQYF
few	.	TRBJ2-2	TRBV7-7	TGTGCTAGCAGTGTGGCGGATTCACCCACCGGGGAGCTGTTTTTT	CASSVADSPTGELFF
many	TRBD1	TRBJ1-5	TRBV10-2	TGCGCCAGCAGCCGGGACAGGAATCAGCCCCAGCATTTT	CASSRDRNQPQHF
.	TRBD2	TRBJ2-7	TRBV18	TGTGCCAGCTCACCAACTACGGGCCGGACTAGCGGGAGTATTTACGAGCAGTACTTC	CASSPTTGRTSGSIYEQYF
few	TRBD1	TRBJ2-7	TRBV29-1	TGCAGCGTTCGGACAGGGGGTAACGAGCAGTACTTC	CSVRTGGNEQYF
.	.	TRBJ2-1	TRBV12-3/TRBV12-4	TGTGCCAGCAGGTCCCGGGAGAGCAGCAATGAGCAGTTCTTC	CASRSRESSNEQFF
few	.	TRBJ2-7	TRBV6-6	TGTGCCAGCAGTTACAGGGGTCCCGAGCAGTACTTC	CASSYRGPEQYF
.	TRBD1	TRBJ2-5	TRBV6-5	TGTGCCAGCAGTTACCCGGGACAGCAAGAGACCCAGTACTTC	CASSYPGQQETQYF
.	.	TRBJ2-1	TRBV12-3/TRBV12-4	TGTGCCAGCAGCCCTATAGGGTTCGATGAGCAGTTCTTC	CASSPIGFDEQFF
.	TRBD2	TRBJ2-1	TRBV10-3	TGTGCCATCACCGGGGGGACGGGGGACAATGAGCAGTTCTTC	CAITGGTGDNEQFF
few	.	TRBJ2-1	TRBV19	TGTGCCAGTAGTTCTCAGGGCTGGGAGCAGTTCTTC	CASSSQGWEQFF
.	.	TRBJ2-5	TRBV7-9	TGTGCCAGCAGCTTAGAACAGCGCTCGGAGACCCAGTACTTC	CASSLEQRSETQYF
many	TRBD1	TRBJ2-1	TRBV29-1	TGCAGCGTTGACACAGGGGGTCCCTACAATGAGCAGTTCTTC	CSVDTGGPYNEQFF
few	TRBD2	TRBJ2-7	TRBV20-1	TGCAGACTAGCGGGGGGAAATCTCTACGAGCAGTACTTC	CRLAGGNLYEQYF
many	TRBD1	TRBJ2-3	TRBV20-1	TGCAGTCCCGGGGACAGGGGGACAGATACGCAGTATTTT	CSPGDRGTDTQYF
few	TRBD1	TRBJ2-7	TRBV27	TGTGCCAGCAGTTATACCGGGACAGGGTCCCGCGAGCAGTACTTC	CASSYTGTGSREQYF
.	TRBD1	TRBJ2-7	TRBV7-8	TGTGCCAGCGAGGGGGACAGGGGTACAAGCTCCTACGAGCAGTACTTC	CASEGDRGTSSYEQYF
.	.	TRBJ2-2	TRBV5-1	TGCGCCAGCAGCGGAGACCCACACACCGGGGAGCTGTTTTTT	CASSGDPHTGELFF
few	TRBD1	TRBJ2-5	TRBV5-1	TGCGCCAGCAGCCGGACAGGTCGAGAGACCCAGTACTTC	CASSRTGRETQYF
many	.	TRBJ2-4	TRBV27	TGTGCCAGCAGTTCGTTGTTGCGGGGGCCCTTAGCCAAAAACATTCAGTACTTC	CASSSLLRGPLAKNIQYF
.	.	TRBJ2-5	TRBV29-1	TGCAGCGCTTTCCGGACAGCCAGAGAGACCCAGTACTTC	CSAFRTARETQYF
few	.	TRBJ2-3	TRBV5-1	TGCGCCAGCAGCTTGATGCGCGGTGGCACAGATACGCAGTATTTT	CASSLMRGGTDTQYF
.	.	TRBJ2-5	TRBV7-9	TGTGCCAGCAGCTTAGAGGTGACCCTGGTGGAGACCCAGTACTTC	CASSLEVTLVETQYF
many	.	TRBJ2-1	TRBV11-3	TGTGCCAGCAGCTTAGTGTCCCGTTCCAGGACTGTCTCCTACAATGAGCAGTTCTTC	CASSLVSRSRTVSYNEQFF
many	.	TRBJ2-1	TRBV7-2	TGTGCCAGCAGCCAGCTTATCAGGCGGAGATTCAATGAGCAGTTCTTC	CASSQLIRRRFNEQFF
.	TRBD2	TRBJ2-1	TRBV5-1	TGCGCCAGCAGCACGACTAGCGATCGTGAGCAGTTCTTC	CASSTTSDREQFF
few	TRBD2	TRBJ2-7	TRBV20-1	TGCAGTGCTAGCCTTTCCGGACTAGCCCCCTACGAGCAGTACTTC	CSASLSGLAPYEQYF
many	.	TRBJ2-7	TRBV11-1	TGTGCCAGCAGCTCCTCTACTGGGGAGCTCTACGAGCAGTACTTC	CASSSSTGELYEQYF
.	TRBD1	TRBJ1-2	TRBV20-1	TGCAGTGCTAGAGATCTCCAAGGGGGCGGTAATGGCTACACCTTC	CSARDLQGGGNGYTF
few	.	TRBJ2-4	TRBV5-8	TGTGCCAGCAGCTTGGAGCACTACCAAAACATTCAGTACTTC	CASSLEHYQNIQYF
.	TRBD1	TRBJ2-3	TRBV5-4	TGTGCCAGCAGCAGGGGACAGGGACCTAGCACAGATACGCAGTATTTT	CASSRGQGPSTDTQYF
few	.	TRBJ2-6	TRBV15	TGTGCCACCAGCAGGAGCGGAGGGGTCGGGGCCAACGTCCTGACTTTC	CATSRSGGVGANVLTF